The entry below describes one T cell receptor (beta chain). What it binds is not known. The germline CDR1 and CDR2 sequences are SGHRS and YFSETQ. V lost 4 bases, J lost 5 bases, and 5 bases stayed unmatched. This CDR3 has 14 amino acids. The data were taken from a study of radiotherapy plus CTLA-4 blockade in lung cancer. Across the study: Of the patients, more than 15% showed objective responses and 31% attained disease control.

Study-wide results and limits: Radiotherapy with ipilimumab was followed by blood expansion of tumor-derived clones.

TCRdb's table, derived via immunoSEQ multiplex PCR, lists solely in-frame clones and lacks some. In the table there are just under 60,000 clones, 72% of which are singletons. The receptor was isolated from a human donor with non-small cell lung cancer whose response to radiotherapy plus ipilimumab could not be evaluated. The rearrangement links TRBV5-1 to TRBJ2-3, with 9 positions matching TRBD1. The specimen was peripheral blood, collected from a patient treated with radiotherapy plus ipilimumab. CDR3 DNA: TGCGCCAGCAGCCCCGGACAGGGGAAAGATACGCAGTATTTT. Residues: CASSPGQGKDTQYF.